Listed below are T cell receptor beta chains from one sample, sequenced in a study of Ad26.COV2.S vaccination and SARS-CoV-2 variants. Profiling relied on immunoSEQ multiplex PCR, and the TCRdb table lists in-frame clones only, not all of them. In the table there are about 390,000 clones, about 85% of which are singletons. Sample: peripheral blood, taken in a trial of Ad26.COV2.S vaccine versus placebo. The receptor set was obtained from a person aged 18-60 years who received the Ad26.COV2.S COVID-19 vaccine or a placebo. Each CDR3 is given with its conserved first and last residue. Fields, in order: J gene, clone size, V gene, D gene, CDR3 DNA, CDR3 protein. A D gene is named only where the DNA matches it firmly. The listing skips clone size in some rows; elsewhere it reads once, few, many or a size class.

j_gene: TRBJ2-3
abundance: -
v_gene: TRBV2
d_gene: -
CDR3nt: TGTGCCAGCAGATTCAGTGCAGCCTTCATAGATACGCAGTATTTT
CDR3aa: CASRFSAAFIDTQYF

j_gene: TRBJ1-4
abundance: once
v_gene: TRBV4-2
d_gene: -
CDR3nt: TGTGCCAGCAGCCAATTTTGGCAGGGTAACGAAAAACTGTTTTTT
CDR3aa: CASSQFWQGNEKLFF

j_gene: TRBJ2-1
abundance: -
v_gene: TRBV7-6
d_gene: TRBD2
CDR3nt: TGTGCCAGCAGCCGCGGGGGATCCTACAATGAGCAGTTCTTC
CDR3aa: CASSRGGSYNEQFF

j_gene: TRBJ2-3
abundance: -
v_gene: TRBV7-6
d_gene: TRBD2
CDR3nt: TGTGCCAGCAGCTTAGAAGGCGGGGGGCCCCCCACAGATACGCAGTATTTT
CDR3aa: CASSLEGGGPPTDTQYF

j_gene: TRBJ2-5
abundance: -
v_gene: TRBV6-2/TRBV6-3
d_gene: -
CDR3nt: TGTGCCAGCAGTTACCTCTCCGGCCTACACGAGCAGACCCAGTACTTC
CDR3aa: CASSYLSGLHEQTQYF

j_gene: TRBJ2-2
abundance: -
v_gene: TRBV5-4
d_gene: TRBD1
CDR3nt: TGTGCCAGCAGAAAGGACAGGGCTAACACCGGGGAGCTGTTTTTT
CDR3aa: CASRKDRANTGELFF

j_gene: TRBJ1-2
abundance: -
v_gene: TRBV7-8
d_gene: -
CDR3nt: TGTGCCAGCAGCCCGATGACATCGTTAAACTATGGCTACACCTTC
CDR3aa: CASSPMTSLNYGYTF

j_gene: TRBJ2-2
abundance: -
v_gene: TRBV18
d_gene: -
CDR3nt: TGTGCCAGCTCAGCCATCATCATTGGGTACACCGGGGAGCTGTTTTTT
CDR3aa: CASSAIIIGYTGELFF

j_gene: TRBJ2-2
abundance: few
v_gene: TRBV19
d_gene: -
CDR3nt: TGTGCCAGTAGTATTGGCCGGAACACCGGGGAGCTGTTTTTT
CDR3aa: CASSIGRNTGELFF

j_gene: TRBJ1-2
abundance: -
v_gene: TRBV19
d_gene: -
CDR3nt: TGTGCCAGTAGTATAGGACACAAGGGCTACACCTTC
CDR3aa: CASSIGHKGYTF

j_gene: TRBJ1-4
abundance: -
v_gene: TRBV6-6
d_gene: -
CDR3nt: TGTGCCAGCAGAAGCGGAAATGAAAAACTGTTTTTT
CDR3aa: CASRSGNEKLFF

j_gene: TRBJ1-3
abundance: -
v_gene: TRBV6-5
d_gene: -
CDR3nt: TGTGCCACCAAACCCCTGAGCTCTGGAAACACCATATATTTT
CDR3aa: CATKPLSSGNTIYF

j_gene: TRBJ1-4
abundance: -
v_gene: TRBV5-1
d_gene: -
CDR3nt: TGCGCCAGCAGTCTGGGGGGGCCCGATGAAAAACTGTTTTTT
CDR3aa: CASSLGGPDEKLFF

j_gene: TRBJ1-4
abundance: -
v_gene: TRBV19
d_gene: TRBD1
CDR3nt: TGTGCCAGTAGTGCTGGGACAGGAGGAGATGAAAAACTGTTTTTT
CDR3aa: CASSAGTGGDEKLFF

j_gene: TRBJ1-6
abundance: once
v_gene: TRBV5-4
d_gene: -
CDR3nt: TGTGCCAGCAGCCCAGGAGGCGCTTATAATTCACCCCTCCACTTT
CDR3aa: CASSPGGAYNSPLHF

j_gene: TRBJ1-3
abundance: -
v_gene: TRBV3-1/TRBV3-2
d_gene: -
CDR3nt: TGTGCCAGCAGCCCAGGCGGTCCTCCCGGAAACACCATATATTTT
CDR3aa: CASSPGGPPGNTIYF

j_gene: TRBJ2-5
abundance: -
v_gene: TRBV3-1/TRBV3-2
d_gene: -
CDR3nt: TGTGCCAGCAGCCAAGATAGAGCCACCCAAGAGACCCAGTACTTC
CDR3aa: CASSQDRATQETQYF

j_gene: TRBJ1-2
abundance: -
v_gene: TRBV10-3
d_gene: TRBD1
CDR3nt: TGTGCCATCCCCCACCCGACAGGGTCCGGCTACACCTTC
CDR3aa: CAIPHPTGSGYTF

j_gene: TRBJ2-7
abundance: once
v_gene: TRBV4-1
d_gene: -
CDR3nt: TGCGCCAGCAGCCAAGATCCAGCGTTGGATATCTACGAGCAGTACTTC
CDR3aa: CASSQDPALDIYEQYF

j_gene: TRBJ2-5
abundance: -
v_gene: TRBV5-4
d_gene: TRBD1
CDR3nt: TGTGCCAGCAGCTTGCCGACAGGGGGCGGCAGGGAGACCCAGTACTTC
CDR3aa: CASSLPTGGGRETQYF

j_gene: TRBJ1-3
abundance: once
v_gene: TRBV5-1
d_gene: TRBD1
CDR3nt: TGCGCCAGCAGCAGACAGGGGAGCTCTGGAAACACCATATATTTT
CDR3aa: CASSRQGSSGNTIYF

j_gene: TRBJ1-6
abundance: -
v_gene: TRBV5-5
d_gene: -
CDR3nt: TGTGCCAGCAGCTTGTCAGGAGACTCCTATAATTCACCCCTCCACTTT
CDR3aa: CASSLSGDSYNSPLHF

j_gene: TRBJ1-2
abundance: -
v_gene: TRBV4-3
d_gene: -
CDR3nt: TGCGCCAGCAGCCACCCCGGGGTCCACTATGGCTACACCTTC
CDR3aa: CASSHPGVHYGYTF

j_gene: TRBJ2-7
abundance: -
v_gene: TRBV7-7
d_gene: -
CDR3nt: TGTGCTAGCAGCTTAAACGAAGGAGGCGAGCAGTACTTC
CDR3aa: CASSLNEGGEQYF

j_gene: TRBJ2-2
abundance: -
v_gene: TRBV4-3
d_gene: TRBD1
CDR3nt: TGCGCCAGCAGCCAAGCCCTCGGGACAGGTGGTGGGGAGCTGTTTTTT
CDR3aa: CASSQALGTGGGELFF

j_gene: TRBJ1-5
abundance: -
v_gene: TRBV19
d_gene: -
CDR3nt: TGTGCCAGTAGTATGTTGGCTAGCAATCAGCCCCAGCATTTT
CDR3aa: CASSMLASNQPQHF

j_gene: TRBJ2-5
abundance: once
v_gene: TRBV5-1
d_gene: TRBD2
CDR3nt: TGCGCCAGCAGTCCTTGGTGGCTAGCGGAAGAGACCCAGTACTTC
CDR3aa: CASSPWWLAEETQYF

j_gene: TRBJ1-4
abundance: many
v_gene: TRBV19
d_gene: -
CDR3nt: TGTGCCAGTACTTGGGCTGCTAATGAAAAACTGTTTTTT
CDR3aa: CASTWAANEKLFF